This entry lists 10 T cell receptor beta chains sequenced from one sample in a study of blood T cell repertoires in COVID-19. Libraries were prepared by immunoSEQ multiplex PCR; TCRdb keeps only in-frame clonotypes and omits some of them. This sample has 150,000 or so clones, with more than 80% found just once. Sequencing was done on a sample of peripheral blood. These receptors came from a human donor with acute or convalescent COVID-19. The donor label of this sample is uncertain.

The chain carries TRBV6-1 and TRBJ1-2, with D maybe TRBD1 (5 bases). Germline lookup yields CDR1 MNHNS and CDR2 SASEGT. Trimming shortened V by 1 base and J by 7 bases, and 7 bases separated the two germline ends. The CDR3 extends over 12 amino acids. CDR3 DNA: TGTGCCAGCAGTGAAGAAGGGGTTGGCTACACCTTC. This sequence encodes CASSEEGVGYTF.

This clone was counted only a few times. This sequence joins TRBV5-4 and TRBJ2-1; 12 bases match TRBD2. V lost 2 bases and J lost 0; bases outside the gene matches: 3. The CDR3 spans 17 residues. Germline CDR1 and CDR2: SGHNT and YYREEE (reference sequence). CDR3 DNA sequence: TGTGCCAGCAGCTTTACTAGCGGGGGGCTCTCCTACAATGAGCAGTTCTTC. The encoded protein is CASSFTSGGLSYNEQFF. Together with reference TRBV5-4 and TRBJ2-1, the CDR3 gives the full variable domain: ETGVTQSPTHLIKTRGQQVTLRCSSQSGHNTVSWYQQALGQGPQFIFQYYREEENGRGNFPPRFSGLQFPNYSSELNVNALELDDSALYLCASSFTSGGLSYNEQFFGPGTRLTVL.

The chain recombines TRBV20-1 with TRBJ2-2; maybe TRBD2 (6 bases). Germline V gives CDR1 DFQATT, CDR2 SNEGSKA (reference sequence). V lost 3 bases and J 1 base, leaving 18 bases between the germline ends. The length of the CDR3 is 17 residues. The CDR3 spells CSASRRVGLLNTGELFF. The CDR3 DNA sequence: TGCAGTGCTAGTAGGAGGGTGGGCTTATTGAACACCGGGGAGCTGTTTTTT.

The V and J genes are TRBV28 and TRBJ2-3, with D possibly matching TRBD2 (5 bases). Trimming took off 2 bases at V and 2 bases at J, with 14 bases between the two ends. CDR1 is MDHEN and CDR2 is SYDVKM in the germline V gene. There are 16 residues in the CDR3. CDR3: CASSLKLAAFTDTQYF. In nucleotides, the CDR3 is TGTGCCAGCAGTTTAAAGCTAGCCGCTTTCACAGATACGCAGTATTTT.

The chain combines TRBV30 with TRBJ1-2, with 7 bases identical to TRBD1. The J segment lost 1 base and the V segment lost 3 bases, leaving 11 bases of the junction unmatched. This CDR3 has 16 residues. The germline V gene encodes CDR1 GTSNPN and CDR2 SVGIG (reference sequence). The CDR3 sequence is CAWSDRELRVNYGYTF. CDR3 sequence (DNA): TGTGCCTGGAGCGACAGGGAGCTTAGAGTTAACTATGGCTACACCTTC.

The genes are TRBV7-9 and TRBJ1-1, with 8 nucleotides matching TRBD1. V was clipped by 5 bases and J by 6 bases; unmatched bases: 5. From germline, CDR1 is SEHNR and CDR2 FQNEAQ (reference sequence). This CDR3 is 13 amino acids long. The CDR3 bases are TGTGCCAGCAGCCCCCCAGGGGGCCCTGAAGCTTTCTTT. It codes for CASSPPGGPEAFF.

The chain has TRBV6-5 and TRBJ1-2, with 10 bases lining up with TRBD1. CDR1 MNHEY and CDR2 SVGAGI come from the germline V gene. The CDR3 has 13 amino acids. The V gene end was trimmed by 7 bases and the J gene end by 6 bases; junction bases not matched to a gene: 5. CDR3 nucleotides: TGTGCCAGCACTAGACAGGGGGCAGATGGCTACACCTTC. It yields the protein CASTRQGADGYTF.

This chain joins TRBV27 and TRBJ1-6; D not resolved. The V end was cut by 3 bases, the J end by 9 bases, with 6 bases between. This CDR3 is built from 12 residues. Germline loops: CDR1 MNHEY, CDR2 SMNVEV (reference sequence). The CDR3 is CASSLAGSPLHF. The CDR3 DNA reads TGTGCCAGCAGTTTGGCGGGTTCACCCCTCCACTTT.

The chain joins TRBV2 to TRBJ2-5; 9 bases are a match to TRBD1. CDR1 is SNHLY and CDR2 is FYNNEI in the germline V gene. The CDR3 totals 16 residues. With 7 bases clipped from V and 3 bases from J, the junction kept 12 bases outside the gene matches. The DNA of the CDR3 is TGTGCCAGCAAAAACCCCCTACAGGGGGCGGAAGAGACCCAGTACTTC. It translates to CASKNPLQGAEETQYF.

A single count supports this clone. V and J are TRBV29-1 and TRBJ2-6; D might be TRBD1 (5 bases). This CDR3 contains 17 residues. Trimming removed 4 bases from V and 0 bases from J, with 16 bases in between. Germline CDR1 SQVTM, CDR2 ANQGSEA. Here the CDR3 reads CSVGAGPLSSGANVLTF. DNA of the CDR3: TGCAGCGTTGGGGCAGGGCCCCTAAGCTCTGGGGCCAACGTCCTGACTTTC.